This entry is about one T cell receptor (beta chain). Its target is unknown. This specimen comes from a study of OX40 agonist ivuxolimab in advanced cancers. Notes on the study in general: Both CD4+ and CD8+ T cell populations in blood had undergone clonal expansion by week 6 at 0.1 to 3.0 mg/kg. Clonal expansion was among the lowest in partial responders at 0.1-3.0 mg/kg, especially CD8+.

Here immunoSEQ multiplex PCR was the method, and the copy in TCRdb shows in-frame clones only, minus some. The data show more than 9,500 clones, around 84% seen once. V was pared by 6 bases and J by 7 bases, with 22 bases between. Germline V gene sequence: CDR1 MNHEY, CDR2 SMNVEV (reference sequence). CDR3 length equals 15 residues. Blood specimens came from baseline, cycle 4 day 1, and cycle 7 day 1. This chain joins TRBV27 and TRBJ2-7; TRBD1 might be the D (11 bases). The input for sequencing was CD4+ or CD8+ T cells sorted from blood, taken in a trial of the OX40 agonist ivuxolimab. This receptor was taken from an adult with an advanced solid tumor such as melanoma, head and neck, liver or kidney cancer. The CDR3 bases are TGTGCCAGCAGCCTTAGCGGGGGGACAGGGGGAGAGCAGTACTTC. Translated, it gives CASSLSGGTGGEQYF.